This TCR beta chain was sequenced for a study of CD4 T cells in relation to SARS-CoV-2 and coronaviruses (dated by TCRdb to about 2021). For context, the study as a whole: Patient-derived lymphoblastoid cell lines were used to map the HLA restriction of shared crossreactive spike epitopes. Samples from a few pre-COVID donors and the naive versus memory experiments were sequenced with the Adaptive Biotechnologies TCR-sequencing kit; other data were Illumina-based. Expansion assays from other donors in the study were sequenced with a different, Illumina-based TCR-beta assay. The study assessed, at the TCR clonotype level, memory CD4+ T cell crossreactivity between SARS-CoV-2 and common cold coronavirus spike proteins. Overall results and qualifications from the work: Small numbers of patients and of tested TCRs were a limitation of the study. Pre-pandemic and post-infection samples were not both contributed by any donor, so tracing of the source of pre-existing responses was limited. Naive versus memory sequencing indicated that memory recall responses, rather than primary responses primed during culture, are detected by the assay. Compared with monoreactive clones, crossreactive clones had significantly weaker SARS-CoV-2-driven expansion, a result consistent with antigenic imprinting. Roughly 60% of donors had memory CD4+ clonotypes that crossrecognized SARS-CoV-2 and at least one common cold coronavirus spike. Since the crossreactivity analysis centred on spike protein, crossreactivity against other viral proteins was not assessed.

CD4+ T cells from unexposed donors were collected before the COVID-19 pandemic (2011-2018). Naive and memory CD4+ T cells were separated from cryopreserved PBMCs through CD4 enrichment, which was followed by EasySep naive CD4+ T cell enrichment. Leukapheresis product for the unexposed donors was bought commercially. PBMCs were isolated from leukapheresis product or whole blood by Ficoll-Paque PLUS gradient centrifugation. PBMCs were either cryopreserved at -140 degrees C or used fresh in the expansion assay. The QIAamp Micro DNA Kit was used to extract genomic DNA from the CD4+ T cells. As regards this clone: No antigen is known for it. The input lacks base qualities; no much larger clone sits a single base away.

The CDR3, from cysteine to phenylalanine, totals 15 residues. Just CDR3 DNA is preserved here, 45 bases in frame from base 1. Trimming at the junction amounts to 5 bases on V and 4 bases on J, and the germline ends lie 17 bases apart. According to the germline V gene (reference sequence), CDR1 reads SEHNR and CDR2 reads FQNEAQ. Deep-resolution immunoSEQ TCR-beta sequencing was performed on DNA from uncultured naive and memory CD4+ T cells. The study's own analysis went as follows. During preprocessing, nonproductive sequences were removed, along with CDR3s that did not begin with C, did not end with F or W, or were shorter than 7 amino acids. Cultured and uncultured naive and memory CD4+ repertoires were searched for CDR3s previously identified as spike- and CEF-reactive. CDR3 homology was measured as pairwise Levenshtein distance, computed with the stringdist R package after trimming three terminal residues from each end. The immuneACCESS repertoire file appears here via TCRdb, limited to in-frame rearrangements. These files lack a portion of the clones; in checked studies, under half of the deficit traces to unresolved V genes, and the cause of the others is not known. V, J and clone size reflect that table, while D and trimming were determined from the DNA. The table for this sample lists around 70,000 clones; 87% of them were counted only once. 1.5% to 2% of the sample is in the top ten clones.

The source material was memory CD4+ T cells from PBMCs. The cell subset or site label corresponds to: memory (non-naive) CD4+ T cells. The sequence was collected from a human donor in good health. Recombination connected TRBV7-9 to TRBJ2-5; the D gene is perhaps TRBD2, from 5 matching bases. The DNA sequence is TGTGCCAGCAGCAGAGTGGACGCCGGAGGAGAGACCCAGTACTTC. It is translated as CASSRVDAGGETQYF.